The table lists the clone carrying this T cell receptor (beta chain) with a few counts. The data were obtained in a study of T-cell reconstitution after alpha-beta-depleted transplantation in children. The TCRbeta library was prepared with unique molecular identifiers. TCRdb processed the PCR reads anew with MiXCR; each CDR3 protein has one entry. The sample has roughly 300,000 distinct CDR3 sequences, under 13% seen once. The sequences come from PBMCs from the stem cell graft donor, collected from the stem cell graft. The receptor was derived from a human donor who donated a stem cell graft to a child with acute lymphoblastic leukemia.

CDR3 sequence reads: CATSREGDGAYEQYF. The CDR3 DNA follows: TGTGCCACCAGCAGAGAGGGGGACGGAGCCTACGAGCAGTACTTC. This rearrangement joins TRBV15 to TRBJ2-7, with D perhaps assigned TRBD1 or TRBD2 (5 bases each). V lost 0 bases to trimming and J lost 2 bases, with 11 bases between them. Germline V gives CDR1 LNHNV, CDR2 YYDKDF (reference sequence). This CDR3 spans 15 amino acids.